This T cell receptor beta chain was captured by sequencing in a study of blood T cell repertoires in COVID-19. Study at large: Both acute and convalescent COVID-19 samples were obtained from the United States, Italy and Spain.

The CDR3 runs 13 residues. The germline V gene has CDR1 PRHDT and CDR2 FYEKMQ (reference sequence). J was trimmed by 7 bases and V by 5 bases; bases with no gene match: 5. Study processing details: From reference gene primer amplification, estimates of nucleated cell counts were derived. Sequencing was performed with immunoSEQ multiplex PCR; in TCRdb, only in-frame clones are kept and a portion is missing. Clonal size and the V and J genes are those of that table, whereas D and trimming came from the DNA. The data hold around 120,000 clones, with around four fifths observed a single time. V gene TRBV13 combines with J gene TRBJ2-1; 7 nucleotides line up with TRBD2. The sample was peripheral blood. The origin of this receptor is a man aged 35 to 55 with active or convalescent COVID-19. For the CDR3, the DNA is TGTGCCAGCAGCCCAGCGGGGTTAAATGAGCAGTTCTTC. This sequence encodes CASSPAGLNEQFF. Looking up the rest from reference TRBV13 and TRBJ2-1 gives the full variable domain: AAGVIQSPRHLIKEKRETATLKCYPIPRHDTVYWYQQGPGQDPQFLISFYEKMQSDKGSIPDRFSAQQFSDYHSELNMSSLELGDSALYFCASSPAGLNEQFFGPGTRLTVL.